This T cell receptor (beta chain) derives from a study of tumor and adjacent non-tumor tissue in lung cancer (dated by TCRdb to 2017 to 2018). For context, the study as a whole: By cancer type, the cohort comprised 12 adenocarcinoma patients, a couple of squamous cell carcinoma patients and 1 small cell lung cancer patient. Using bulk TCRbeta repertoires from approximately 15 lung cancer patients, the study set lung tumor tissue side by side with matched distant non-tumor lung tissue. A total of roughly 130 million productive TCRbeta reads were generated by sequencing, corresponding to an average of about 4.17 million reads per sample. Among the roughly 15 patients, ages ranged from about 30 to 85 years, approximately ten were men and 5 were women, and disease was TNM stage I to III. For each patient, one tumor sample and one normal lung sample were taken, giving approximately 29 paired specimens that underwent TCRbeta CDR3 sequencing.

The method behind the library was multiplex PCR. The sequencer listed for this sample is Illumina HiSeq 2500. Following protocols modified from ARM-PCR, the researchers constructed TCRbeta libraries through three rounds of nested PCR with primers (Table S4). Before sequencing, PCR products of 200-500 bp were excised from the gel and purified with the QIAquick gel extraction kit. In the paper's pipeline: Reads were cleaned using Trimmomatic, were merged into complete CDR3 sequences using FLASH, and were assigned to V(D)J germline segments using MiTCR. Clonal diversity was computed as the inverse Simpson's index with VDJtools. In-frame sequences without a premature stop codon were defined as productive reads. In-frame beta chains were kept once TCRdb had trimmed the public reads at Q25 with fastp and called clones with MiXCR. One record per CDR3 amino acid sequence lists the most common genes and DNA. The V and J calls reflect TCRdb's pipeline rather than the authors' work. The sample table holds around 74,000 distinct CDR3 sequences, of which roughly 70% were seen once. Of the sample, around 30% falls within the top ten clones.

Bulk unsorted tissue served as the source for RNA extraction, and RNA quality was assessed using a NanoDrop ND-1000 and an Agilent 2100. Normal lung samples were distant non-tumor tissue taken more than 3 cm from the tumor edge. Donors were newly diagnosed lung cancer patients admitted for thoracic surgery in China between August and November 2014, without prior chemotherapy. The study excluded patients who had received radiotherapy or chemotherapy before or who had another cancer at the same time. Pieces of surgical tissue measuring about 1-2.1 cm3 were kept in RNAlater solution and held at -80 degrees C until needed. CDR1 and CDR2, looked up from the germline V gene, are MGHRA and YSYEKL. Taken from cysteine to phenylalanine, the CDR3 has 17 residues. Only CDR3 DNA remains: 51 bases, in frame from the first base. The germline V and J ends show losses of 1 base and 7 bases respectively, and no gene match explains 9 bases of the junction.

The paper as a whole reports these results and caveats: TCR diversity was significantly higher in younger patients, and higher tumor TCR diversity was associated with shorter overall and disease-free survival. The sequencing platform is not named in the methods, and unique molecular identifiers are not mentioned. Because peripheral blood was not sequenced, the blood TCRbeta repertoires of the lung cancer patients in the study went unexamined. The top 100 clones made up a significantly larger cumulative share of the repertoire in normal lung than in tumor tissue. Only roughly 16 patients were in the cohort, and the authors stated that larger samples and more detailed clinical data are needed. Significantly higher TCR diversity (inverse Simpson) was observed in tumor tissue than in normal lung tissue (around 460 vs 160, P = 0.0075, Mann-Whitney U test).

Note on this clonotype: Its specific antigen is unknown. Base qualities are not recorded, but no much larger clone differs from it by a single base.

The receptor comes from a woman aged 45-59 years with non-small cell lung cancer. Sequencing input: distant non-tumor lung tissue. This chain is built from TRBV4-1 and TRBJ2-2, and 10 junction bases match TRBD2. For the CDR3, the sequence is CASSQGFGLAGDGELFF. The bases are TGCGCCAGCAGCCAAGGCTTTGGGCTAGCGGGAGACGGGGAGCTGTTTTTT.